Listed here is a single TCR beta chain. The entry originates in a study of blood T cell repertoires in COVID-19. Profiled with immunoSEQ multiplex PCR; TCRdb holds only in-frame clones, not every one. The data show a few hundred thousand clones, with 75% to 90% seen just once and less than 3% held by the top ten. Germline CDR1 is SGHTA and CDR2 is FQGNSA. The CDR3 totals 14 residues. The trim removed 3 bases at V and 4 bases at J, leaving 0 bases unmatched. This clonotype was obtained from a woman in her 30s with active or convalescent COVID-19. This chain uses TRBV7-2 with TRBJ1-2, with 12 bases that match TRBD1. Sequencing input: peripheral blood. The CDR3: CASSLGQGAYGYTF. CDR3 in DNA: TGTGCCAGCAGCTTGGGACAGGGGGCCTATGGCTACACCTTC.